This record looks at one T cell receptor (beta chain) sequence and its context. In the source study's methods: Quantification of nucleated cells was approximated via reference gene primer amplification. The repertoire was sequenced with immunoSEQ multiplex PCR; TCRdb's copy has only in-frame clones and lacks some. V and J calls and clone size come straight from that table; D and trimming were deduced from the DNA. The sample holds around 380,000 clones, 81% seen once. The data were taken from a study of blood T cell repertoires in COVID-19. Study at large: The origin of the acute and convalescent COVID-19 samples was the United States, Italy and Spain.

The junction had 10 bases not matched to a gene; V was cut back by 3 bases and J by 0 bases. The CDR3 has 18 amino acids. The germline gives CDR1 LNHDA, CDR2 SQIVND (reference sequence). V and J are TRBV19 and TRBJ1-5; the match to TRBD1 covers 8 bases. Sequences were obtained from peripheral blood. The receptor comes from a human donor with acute or convalescent COVID-19. The donor label of this sample is uncertain. The CDR3 sequence: CASSMGQGTGSSNQPQHF. CDR3 nucleotide sequence: TGTGCCAGTAGTATGGGGCAGGGGACAGGTAGTAGCAATCAGCCCCAGCATTTT.